These T cell receptor beta chains were read from a single sample in a study of blood T cell repertoires in COVID-19. Libraries were prepared by immunoSEQ multiplex PCR; TCRdb keeps only in-frame clonotypes and omits some of them. The sample has 96,000 or so clones; 70% to 90% are singletons. The sequenced material came from peripheral blood. Source of these receptors: a human donor with COVID-19, enrolled during active disease. The donor label of this sample is uncertain. CDR3s include the opening cysteine and the closing phenylalanine or tryptophan.

TRBV10-1 14 CASSEREGSTEAFF
TRBV4-2 16 CASSQDIGGGQQPQHF
TRBV11-2 15 CASRDPGTGGYEQYF
TRBV5-1 16 CASSWGTSGGTDTQYF
TRBV6-6 16 CASSLQGAGGDYGYTF
TRBV5-1 17 CASSSGEGKSGANVLTF
TRBV2 15 CASSGEGALNSPLHF
TRBV6-5 16 CASSYERTGGGYGYTF
TRBV20-1 11 CSASARNIQYF
TRBV6-6 15 CASSLSPGRGETQYF